The 8 T cell receptor beta chains below all came from one sample that was sequenced in a study of blood T cell repertoires in COVID-19. Produced via immunoSEQ multiplex PCR; TCRdb's table is partial and in-frame only. Among 100,000 to 150,000 clones listed, 83% were seen once. Sequencing was done on a sample of peripheral blood. These receptors all come from a man older than 75 with active or convalescent COVID-19.

The chain combines TRBV6-9 with TRBJ2-7; D is perhaps TRBD1 (5 bases). CDR3 length equals 15 residues. Germline V CDR1 and CDR2: MNHGY, SVAAGI. Trimming removed 0 bases at V and 6 bases at J, with 15 bases between. CDR3 residues: CASSYSLGRAREQYF. CDR3 sequence (DNA): TGTGCCAGCAGTTATTCGCTTGGCAGGGCACGCGAGCAGTACTTC.

The chain combines TRBV28 with TRBJ1-2; possibly TRBD1 for D (5 bases). CDR1 and CDR2 (germline): MDHEN, SYDVKM. The V and J ends lost 2 bases and 2 bases respectively, with 12 bases between them. The CDR3 is made up of 15 amino acids. Here the CDR3 reads CASSLRRGFNYGYTF. For the CDR3, the DNA is TGTGCCAGCAGTTTAAGACGGGGGTTCAACTATGGCTACACCTTC.

V gene TRBV24-1 combines with J gene TRBJ2-3, with D perhaps TRBD2 (5 bases). This CDR3 has 14 amino acids. CDR1 is KGHDR and CDR2 is SFDVKD in the germline V gene. The V end lost 4 bases, the J end lost 2 bases, and 9 bases lay between the germline ends. CDR3 in amino acids: CATSDPGITDTQYF. CDR3 coding DNA: TGTGCCACCAGTGACCCCGGGATCACAGATACGCAGTATTTT.

This clone has just one count. V is TRBV7-2 and J is TRBJ2-3; 8 bases are a match to TRBD1. The germline gives CDR1 SGHTA, CDR2 FQGNSA. The CDR3 spans 15 residues. The ends lost 4 bases at V and 5 bases at J; junction bases unmatched: 8. The CDR3 DNA reads as TGTGCCAGCAGCTCGGTTGGACAGGGAATAGATACGCAGTATTTT. This sequence encodes CASSSVGQGIDTQYF.

The rearrangement joins TRBV7-2 to TRBJ2-5, with 10 nucleotides matching TRBD2. Germline CDR1 is SGHTA and CDR2 is FQGNSA. The CDR3 sequence is 15 residues long. J lost 3 bases, V lost 4 bases, and 5 bases had no gene match. The CDR3 DNA is TGTGCCAGCAGCTGGCGGCTAGCGGGGGAAGAGACCCAGTACTTC. This codes for CASSWRLAGEETQYF.

This clone came up once. The chain is built from TRBV28 and TRBJ2-1; the D gene is possibly TRBD2 (5 bases). Germline loops: CDR1 MDHEN, CDR2 SYDVKM. Trimming took off 7 bases at V and 0 bases at J, with 16 bases between the two ends. There are 16 residues in the CDR3. CDR3 sequence (DNA): TGTGCCAGCATCCAGGACGTAGCGCCCTCCTACAATGAGCAGTTCTTC. Translating it yields CASIQDVAPSYNEQFF.

The CDR3 region has the DNA TGTGCCAGCAGAAGGACGGGGGGTAGTGGCTACACCTTC. This translates into CASRRTGGSGYTF. The chain recombines TRBV25-1 with TRBJ1-2; a weak D match, TRBD1 (5 bases). V lost 6 bases and J lost 7, with 15 bases in between. CDR3 length equals 13 residues. CDR1 MGHDK and CDR2 SYGVNS come from the germline V gene.

Only one count was recorded for this clone. This chain connects TRBV10-3 to TRBJ2-7; 9 bases fit TRBD1. This CDR3 contains 14 residues. The V gene's germline CDR1 is ENHRY and CDR2 SYGVKD. Unmatched junction bases numbered 0, after V lost 0 bases and J lost 3 bases. The CDR3 reads CAISESTGGYEQYF. CDR3 DNA: TGTGCCATCAGTGAGTCGACAGGGGGCTACGAGCAGTACTTC.